Shown below are 2 T cell receptor beta chains from a single sample sequenced in a study of blood T cells in healthy people across ages. The second PCR ran about 6 to 12 cycles with a sample-barcoded 5' primer and J-beta primers. Using its own MiXCR run on the 5' RACE reads, TCRdb lists one record per CDR3 protein. The profile covers roughly 1,700,000 distinct CDR3 sequences, with 25% to 30% appearing a single time and 6.5% to 8.5% taken by the ten largest. Sequences were obtained from blood. Receptors were obtained from a woman in her twenties or thirties in good health.

This clonotype turned up a few times. This chain joins TRBV20-1 and TRBJ1-1; D is unclear. Germline V CDR1 and CDR2: DFQATT, SNEGSKA (reference sequence). The V end lost 5 bases, the J end lost 4 bases, and 11 bases lay between the germline ends. CDR3 length: 12 amino acids. The CDR3 DNA is TGCAGTGCTTTCACAGATAGCACTGAAGCTTTCTTT. This codes for CSAFTDSTEAFF.

The V and J genes are TRBV5-6 and TRBJ2-3; possibly TRBD2 for D (6 bases). This CDR3 has 16 residues. V lost 4 bases and J 2 bases, leaving 17 bases between the germline ends. Germline CDR1 and CDR2: SGHDT and YYEEEE. The CDR3 protein is CASSLEGAGLTDTQYF. The CDR3 DNA reads as TGTGCCAGCAGCCTGGAAGGAGCGGGTCTCACAGATACGCAGTATTTT.